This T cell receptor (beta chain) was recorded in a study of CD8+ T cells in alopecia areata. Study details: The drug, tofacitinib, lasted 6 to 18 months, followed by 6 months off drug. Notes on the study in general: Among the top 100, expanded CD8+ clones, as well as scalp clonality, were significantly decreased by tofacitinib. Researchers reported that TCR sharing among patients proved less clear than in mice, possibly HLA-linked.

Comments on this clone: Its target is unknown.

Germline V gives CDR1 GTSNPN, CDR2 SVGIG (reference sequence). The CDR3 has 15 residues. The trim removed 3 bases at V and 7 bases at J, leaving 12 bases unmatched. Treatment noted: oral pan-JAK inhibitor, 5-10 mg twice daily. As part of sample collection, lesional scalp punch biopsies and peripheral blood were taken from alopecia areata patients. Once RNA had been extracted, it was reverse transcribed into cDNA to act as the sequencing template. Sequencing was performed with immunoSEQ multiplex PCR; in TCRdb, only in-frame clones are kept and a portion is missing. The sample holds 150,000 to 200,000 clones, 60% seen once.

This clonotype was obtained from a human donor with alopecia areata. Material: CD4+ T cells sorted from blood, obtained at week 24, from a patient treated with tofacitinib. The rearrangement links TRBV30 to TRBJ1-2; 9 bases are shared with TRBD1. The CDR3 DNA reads TGTGCCTGGAGCGCGGAAACGACAGGGGGGCTTGGCTACACCTTC. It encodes CAWSAETTGGLGYTF.